Following are 3 T cell receptor beta chains from one sample sequenced in a study of cytomegalovirus exposure and HLA in healthy donors. PCR involved 60 Vbeta and 13 Jbeta primers. TCRdb keeps only in-frame clones here, not all; method: immunoSEQ multiplex PCR. The data contain 150,000 to 200,000 clones, 70% to 80% of them seen just once; the ten biggest clones take up over 1.1%. Input material: PBMCs. These receptors originate from a man aged 18 to 29 in good health and CMV-seronegative.

This clone was observed a handful of times. The V call is TRBV15, the J call TRBJ1-1, with TRBD1 matching over 7 bases. The V gene end was trimmed by 4 bases and the J gene end by 1 base; junction bases not matched to a gene: 3. The germline gives CDR1 LNHNV, CDR2 YYDKDF (reference sequence). This CDR3 comprises 14 residues. The CDR3 loop reads CATSNRQGNTEAFF. The CDR3 nucleotides read TGTGCCACCAGCAACAGACAGGGGAACACTGAAGCTTTCTTT.

CDR3 amino acids: CASSLLATAAYNEQFF. The CDR3 DNA sequence: TGTGCCAGCAGCTTACTCGCTACTGCTGCCTACAATGAGCAGTTCTTC. This chain joins TRBV11-3 and TRBJ2-1; D ambiguous. The CDR3 is 16 residues long. V lost 2 bases and J lost 2, with 13 bases in between. The germline gives CDR1 SGHNT, CDR2 YENEEA.

V usage is TRBV19 and J usage is TRBJ1-5; no definite D call. The V gene lost 2 bases and the J gene lost 8 bases, with 10 bases spanning the gap. The germline V gene encodes CDR1 LNHDA and CDR2 SQIVND (reference sequence). This CDR3 is 13 amino acids long. The CDR3 is CASSIRESEPQHF. DNA for the CDR3: TGTGCCAGTAGTATACGGGAATCAGAGCCCCAGCATTTT.